This TCR beta chain derives from a study of CD8+ T cells in alopecia areata. Study as a whole: Scoring treated patients' severity relied on the percentage of scalp area affected.

This clone has a count of ten or more. Its antigen is unidentified. The treatment is: oral pan-JAK inhibitor, 5-10 mg twice daily. The study team obtained lesional scalp punch biopsies and peripheral blood from alopecia areata patients. General study findings and limits: One nonresponder leaves baseline CD8+ expansion's link to response uncertain.

The V gene lost 3 bases and the J gene lost 6 bases, with 12 bases spanning the gap. Germline V gene sequence: CDR1 KGHSH, CDR2 LQKENI. This CDR3 spans 14 amino acids. RNA extraction and reverse transcription yielded cDNA as sequencing template. Clones were sequenced by immunoSEQ multiplex PCR, and TCRdb holds only the in-frame ones, with some missing. This table holds 250,000 to 300,000 clones, roughly 64% found once. The chain uses TRBV18 and TRBJ2-1; tentatively, D is TRBD1 (6 bases). This sequence originates from a human donor with alopecia areata. The sample in question was CD4+ T cells sorted from blood, obtained at week 24, from a patient treated with tofacitinib. The CDR3 DNA reads TGTGCCAGCTCACCTCAGCAGGGGACCAATGAGCAGTTCTTC. It is translated as CASSPQQGTNEQFF.